This T cell receptor beta chain is drawn from a study of cytomegalovirus exposure and HLA in healthy donors. Turning to the study itself: Among about 190 million T cells, an earlier analysis found approximately 110 million unique TCR beta sequences.

CDR3 length: 15 amino acids. CDR1 is MNHEY and CDR2 is SVGAGI in the germline V gene. V shed 8 bases and J shed 4 bases, with 15 bases lying between them. Vbeta (60) and Jbeta (13) primers were used in the PCR. Only in-frame clones appear in the TCRdb table, and some are missing; sequencing was by immunoSEQ multiplex PCR. The data hold about 86,000 clones, with 75% to 85% observed a single time. Donors were nominally healthy when sampled, though unrecorded immune exposures were likely. The J gene is TRBJ2-6, the V gene TRBV6-5, with a possible D match to TRBD2 (6 bases). The TCR was taken from a middle-aged woman in good health and CMV-seropositive. Sequencing was carried out using PBMCs. CDR3: CASFPGGTGANVLTF. The CDR3, as DNA: TGTGCCAGCTTCCCCGGGGGTACAGGGGCCAACGTCCTGACTTTC.